The 10 T cell receptor beta chains reported below all come from one sample, sequenced in a study of regulatory T cells in long-lasting Graves disease (dated by TCRdb to 2020 to 2022). Receptors were amplified or captured by multiplex PCR. TCRdb shows the sequencer as Illumina HiSeq 4000. CDR3 regions were amplified by Arm-PCR with iRepertoire HTBI primers to construct TCR beta libraries. In-frame beta chains were kept once TCRdb had trimmed the public reads at Q25 with fastp and called clones with MiXCR. Every distinct CDR3 protein forms one entry, paired with its most common genes and DNA. The sample data list 520,000 or so distinct CDR3 sequences, and about 11% of these were observed just once. The ten largest clonotypes hold almost 9% of the sample. The time point tag for this specimen amounts to: newly diagnosed GD, antithyroid drugs for less than 3 months. For both TCR sequencing and RNA sequencing, RNA was extracted from PBMCs in TRIzol.

The data were also submitted as part of a second study, on T cells in Graves' hyperthyroidism and ophthalmopathy.

The sequencing used peripheral blood mononuclear cells (PBMCs), collected at new diagnosis, from a patient treated with antithyroid drugs. The source is a woman in her twenties or thirties with Graves disease. Donor details come from another sample of the same person, matched by shared clones.

There are many counts of this clonotype. The V and J genes are TRBV3-1 and TRBJ1-1; weak D call: TRBD1 (5 bases). The germline gives CDR1 LGHDT, CDR2 YNNKEL (reference sequence). The CDR3 length is 15 residues. V lost 6 bases and J lost 3, with 17 bases in between. CDR3 DNA sequence: TGTGCCAGCAGTTTCGTGGCAGGGCGAGACACTGAAGCTTTCTTT. This encodes CASSFVAGRDTEAFF.

This clonotype was counted a few times. The V call is TRBV12-3 or TRBV12-4, the J call TRBJ1-1; a weak D match, TRBD1 (5 bases). The CDR3 contains 12 residues. V shed 5 bases and J shed 5 bases, with 9 bases lying between them. The CDR3 DNA reads TGTGCCAGCAGTCGGAGGGGTACTGAAGCTTTCTTT. It specifies CASSRRGTEAFF.

The gene calls are TRBV6-2 or TRBV6-3 and TRBJ2-7; possible D gene TRBD2, 6 bases. The CDR3 extends over 16 amino acids. Trimming removed 6 bases from V and 2 bases from J, with 20 bases in between. Germline CDR1 is MNHEY and CDR2 is SVGEGT. DNA of the CDR3: TGTGCCAGCAGCCGGATAGGGGCAGGAGGGCCCTACGAGCAGTACTTC. This translates into CASSRIGAGGPYEQYF.

This clonotype has at least ten counts. The V call is TRBV4-1, the J call TRBJ1-5; no clear D gene. Trimming removed 0 bases at V and 7 bases at J, with 7 bases between. CDR3 length: 13 amino acids. Germline lookup yields CDR1 MGHRA and CDR2 YSYEKL. The CDR3 loop is CASSQEVRQPQHF. In DNA, the CDR3 is TGCGCCAGCAGCCAAGAAGTGCGACAGCCCCAGCATTTT.

This chain joins TRBV19 and TRBJ2-7; tentative D call: TRBD1 (5 bases). The CDR3 runs 16 residues. Germline V gene sequence: CDR1 LNHDA, CDR2 SQIVND (reference sequence). V shed 5 bases and J shed 0 bases, with 17 bases lying between them. CDR3 in amino acids: CASSGMGQKFSYEQYF. The DNA of the CDR3 is TGTGCCAGTAGTGGGATGGGGCAAAAATTCTCCTACGAGCAGTACTTC. Together with reference TRBV19 and TRBJ2-7, the CDR3 gives the full variable domain: DGGITQSPKYLFRKEGQNVTLSCEQNLNHDAMYWYRQDPGQGLRLIYYSQIVNDFQKGDIAEGYSVSREKKESFPLTVTSAQKNPTAFYLCASSGMGQKFSYEQYFGPGTRLTVT.

In its sample, this clonotype was seen a few times. CDR3 coding DNA: TGTGCCAGCAGCGTAGGCCCCTCTATACAGTCCCCTAATGAAAAACTGTTTTTT. Residues: CASSVGPSIQSPNEKLFF. The chain links TRBV9 to TRBJ1-4; D remains unclear. Germline V gene sequence: CDR1 SGDLS, CDR2 YYNGEE. The CDR3 contains 18 residues. Trimming removed 0 bases from V and 3 bases from J, with 18 bases in between.

This clonotype showed up many times. The chain joins TRBV27 to TRBJ2-7; D not resolved. CDR1 is MNHEY and CDR2 is SMNVEV in the germline V gene (reference sequence). CDR3 length equals 15 residues. Trimming shortened V by 0 bases and J by 6 bases, and 15 bases separated the two germline ends. CDR3 in amino acids: CASSLSLYASSEQYF. DNA of the CDR3: TGTGCCAGCAGTTTATCCCTCTATGCTTCTAGCGAGCAGTACTTC.

This clonotype was seen repeatedly, ten times or more. The chain links TRBV20-1 to TRBJ1-1; D not resolved. The germline V gene has CDR1 DFQATT and CDR2 SNEGSKA (reference sequence). Trimming removed 0 bases from V and 2 bases from J, with 10 bases in between. The CDR3 length is 14 residues. CDR3 in amino acids: CSARDPGSNTEAFF. CDR3 in DNA: TGCAGTGCTAGAGATCCCGGGAGTAACACTGAAGCTTTCTTT.

This clonotype was seen at least ten times. The chain carries TRBV19 and TRBJ1-3, with D unclear. The CDR3 is 11 amino acids. The V end was cut by 3 bases, the J end by 3 bases, with 0 bases between. Per the germline V gene, CDR1 is LNHDA and CDR2 is SQIVND (reference sequence). The CDR3 loop is CASSIGNTIYF. The CDR3, as DNA: TGTGCCAGTAGTATTGGAAACACCATATATTTT.

In DNA, the CDR3 is TGCAGTGCCCTTGTCCCGGGACAGGGAGAAGCTGAAGCTTTCTTT. Encoded protein: CSALVPGQGEAEAFF. The chain has TRBV20-1 and TRBJ1-1; TRBD1 agrees at 9 bases. There are 15 residues in the CDR3. V shed 6 bases, J shed 6 bases, and the junction held 14 bases outside the gene matches. CDR1 is DFQATT, CDR2 SNEGSKA, per germline (reference sequence).